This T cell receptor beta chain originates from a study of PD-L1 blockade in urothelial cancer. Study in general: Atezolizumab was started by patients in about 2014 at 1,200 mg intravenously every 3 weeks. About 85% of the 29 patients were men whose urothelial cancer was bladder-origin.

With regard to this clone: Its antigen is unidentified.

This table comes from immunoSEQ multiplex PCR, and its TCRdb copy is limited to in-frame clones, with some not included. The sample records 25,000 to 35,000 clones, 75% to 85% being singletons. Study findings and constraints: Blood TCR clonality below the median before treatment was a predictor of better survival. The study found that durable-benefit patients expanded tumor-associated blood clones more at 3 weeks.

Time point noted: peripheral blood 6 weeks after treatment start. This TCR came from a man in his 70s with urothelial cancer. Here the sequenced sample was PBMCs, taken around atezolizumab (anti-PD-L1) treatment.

This chain's CDR3 is CASSVNRESPLHF. CDR3 nucleotide sequence: TGTGCCAGCAGCGTAAACAGGGAATCACCCCTCCACTTT. The chain recombines TRBV9 with TRBJ1-6; tentative D call: TRBD1 (6 bases). The CDR3 is 13 amino acids. V shed 1 base and J shed 10 bases, with 9 bases lying between them. Germline V gives CDR1 SGDLS, CDR2 YYNGEE. The whole variable domain, filled in from reference TRBV9 and TRBJ1-6, reads DSGVTQTPKHLITATGQRVTLRCSPRSGDLSVYWYQQSLDQGLQFLIQYYNGEERAKGNILERFSAQQFPDLHSELNLSSLELGDSALYFCASSVNRESPLHFGNGTRLTVT.